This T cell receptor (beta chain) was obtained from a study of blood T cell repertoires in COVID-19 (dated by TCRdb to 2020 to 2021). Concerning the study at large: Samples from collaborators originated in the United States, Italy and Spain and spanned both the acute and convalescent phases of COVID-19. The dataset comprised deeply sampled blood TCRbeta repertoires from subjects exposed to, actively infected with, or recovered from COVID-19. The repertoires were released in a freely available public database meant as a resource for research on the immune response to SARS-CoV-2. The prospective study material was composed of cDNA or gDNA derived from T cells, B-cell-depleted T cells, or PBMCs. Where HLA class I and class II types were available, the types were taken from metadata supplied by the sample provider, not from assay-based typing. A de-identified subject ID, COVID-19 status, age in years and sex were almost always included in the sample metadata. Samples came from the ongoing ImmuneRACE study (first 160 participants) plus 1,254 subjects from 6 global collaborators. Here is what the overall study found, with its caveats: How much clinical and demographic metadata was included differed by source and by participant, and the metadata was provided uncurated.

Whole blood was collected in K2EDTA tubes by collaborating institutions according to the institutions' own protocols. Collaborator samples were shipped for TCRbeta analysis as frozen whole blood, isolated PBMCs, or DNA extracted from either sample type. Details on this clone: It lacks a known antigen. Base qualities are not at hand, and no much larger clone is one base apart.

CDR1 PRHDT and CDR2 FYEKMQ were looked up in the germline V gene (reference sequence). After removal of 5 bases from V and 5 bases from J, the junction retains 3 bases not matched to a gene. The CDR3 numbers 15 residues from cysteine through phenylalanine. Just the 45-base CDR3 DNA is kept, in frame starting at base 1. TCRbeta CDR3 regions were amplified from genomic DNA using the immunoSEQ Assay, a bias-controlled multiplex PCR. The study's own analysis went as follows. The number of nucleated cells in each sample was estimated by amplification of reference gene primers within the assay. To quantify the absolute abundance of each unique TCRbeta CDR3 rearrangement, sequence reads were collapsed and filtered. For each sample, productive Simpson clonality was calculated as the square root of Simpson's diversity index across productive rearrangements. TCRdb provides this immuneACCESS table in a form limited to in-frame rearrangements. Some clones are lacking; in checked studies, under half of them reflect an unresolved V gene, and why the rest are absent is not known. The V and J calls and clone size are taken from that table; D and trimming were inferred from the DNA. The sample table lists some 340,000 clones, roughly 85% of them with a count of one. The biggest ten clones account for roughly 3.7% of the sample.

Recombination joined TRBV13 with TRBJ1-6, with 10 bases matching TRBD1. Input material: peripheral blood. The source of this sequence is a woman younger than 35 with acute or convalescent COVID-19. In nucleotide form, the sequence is TGTGCCAGCAGCCCGGACAGGGGGAATAATTCACCCCTCCACTTT. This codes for CASSPDRGNNSPLHF.